The 14 T cell receptor beta chains below all came from one sample that was sequenced in a study of blood T cells in healthy people across ages (dated by TCRdb to between 2015 and 2017). Preparation of the library involved 5' RACE. The reads were generated on an Illumina HiSeq 2500. A second PCR of roughly 6 to 11 cycles was performed with a sample-barcoded 5' primer and a J-beta primer mix. TCRdb ran its own pipeline on the public reads, namely fastp trimming at Q25 and MiXCR clone calling, and kept in-frame beta chains. One record per CDR3 amino acid sequence lists the most common genes and DNA. The sample records about 680,000 distinct CDR3 sequences, roughly 49% of which are singletons. The ten largest clones add up to roughly 30% of the sample. The material sequenced was blood. All receptors come from a woman in her fifties or sixties in good health.

This clonotype has a handful of counts. This rearrangement joins TRBV20-1 to TRBJ2-7, with D perhaps TRBD2 (5 bases). V was trimmed by 0 bases and J by 4 bases, leaving 16 bases between them. The CDR3 runs to 15 residues. The germline CDR1 and CDR2 sequences are DFQATT and SNEGSKA (reference sequence). In nucleotides, the CDR3 is TGCAGTGCTAGAGATCCCCGGGGAGAAACTTACGAGCAGTACTTC. This gives the protein CSARDPRGETYEQYF.

The chain carries TRBV20-1 and TRBJ2-2, with 11 bases fitting TRBD2. The germline gives CDR1 DFQATT, CDR2 SNEGSKA (reference sequence). The CDR3 consists of 17 residues. The V segment lost 0 bases and the J segment 0 bases; nucleotides outside the gene matches: 3. DNA for the CDR3: TGCAGTGCTAGAGAACTAGCGGGAGCTTCGAACACCGGGGAGCTGTTTTTT. Translation: CSARELAGASNTGELFF.

The V and J genes are TRBV10-3 and TRBJ2-7, with D possibly matching TRBD1 (6 bases). The CDR3 length is 15 residues. CDR1 is ENHRY and CDR2 is SYGVKD in the germline V gene. V dropped 5 bases and J dropped 2 bases, with 16 bases sitting between them. CDR3 DNA sequence: TGTGCCATCAGTACCGTCCGGGACACACCCTACGAGCAGTACTTC. This codes for CAISTVRDTPYEQYF.

The rearrangement joins TRBV7-6 to TRBJ1-5, with 9 bases aligning to TRBD1. Trimming at V came to 4 bases and at J to 6 bases, leaving 10 bases not matched to a gene. Germline V CDR1 and CDR2: SGHVS, FNYEAQ. This CDR3 is built from 16 residues. The CDR3 bases are TGTGCCAGCAGCTCTAATGCTCAGGGACAGGGTCAGCCCCAGCATTTT. It translates to CASSSNAQGQGQPQHF. Looking up the rest from reference TRBV7-6 and TRBJ1-5 gives the full variable domain: GAGVSQSPRYKVTKRGQDVALRCDPISGHVSLYWYRQALGQGPEFLTYFNYEAQQDKSGLPNDRFSAERPEGSISTLTIQRTEQRDSAMYRCASSSNAQGQGQPQHFGDGTRLSIL.

Written as DNA, the CDR3 is TGTGCCAGCTCACCGCGGACAGACGAGGATACGCAGTATTTT. It translates to CASSPRTDEDTQYF. The V and J genes are TRBV18 and TRBJ2-3; D possibly corresponds to TRBD1 (6 bases). The CDR3 length is 14 residues. Germline assignment: CDR1 KGHSH and CDR2 LQKENI. Deletions cut 3 bases from V and 6 bases from J, with 13 bases between.

In the case of this clonotype: A read error may be the cause here, since a much bigger clone is one base away. The V call is TRBV20-1, the J call TRBJ2-1; possibly TRBD1 for D (6 bases). Per the germline V gene, CDR1 is DFQATT and CDR2 is SNEGSKA (reference sequence). V lost 6 bases to trimming and J lost 11 bases, with 14 bases between them. The CDR3 consists of 11 residues. The CDR3 sequence is CSAPWGPKQFF. CDR3 nucleotide sequence: TGCAGTGCCCCCTGGGGGCCTAAGCAGTTCTTC.

This chain links TRBV20-1 with TRBJ1-2; 7 bases are shared with TRBD1. The J segment lost 10 bases and the V segment lost 3 bases, leaving 11 bases of the junction unmatched. The CDR3 is 13 amino acids. Germline-derived CDR1 and CDR2 are DFQATT and SNEGSKA (reference sequence). The CDR3 reads CSASETGVDVYTF. The CDR3 DNA reads as TGCAGTGCTAGTGAAACAGGGGTCGATGTCTACACCTTC.

The chain recombines TRBV6-1 with TRBJ2-2; D is unclear. This CDR3 has 15 residues. Germline loops: CDR1 MNHNS, CDR2 SASEGT. The ends were cut back, 8 bases at V and 0 bases at J, with 13 bases in the middle. As DNA, the CDR3 is TGTGCCAGCCTCTATAGCCAAACGAACACCGGGGAGCTGTTTTTT. Protein: CASLYSQTNTGELFF.

This clonotype was recorded a few times. This rearrangement joins TRBV28 to TRBJ2-1, with TRBD1 matching 8 bases. Germline CDR1 is MDHEN and CDR2 is SYDVKM. This CDR3 comprises 15 residues. V shed 1 base, J shed 3 bases, and the junction held 2 bases outside the gene matches. As DNA, the CDR3 is TGTGCCAGCAGTTTATTGGGACAGGTCTACAATGAGCAGTTCTTC. Amino acid sequence: CASSLLGQVYNEQFF.

In its sample, this clonotype was seen a few times. V usage is TRBV28 and J usage is TRBJ2-2; D may match TRBD1 or TRBD2 (6 bases each). From germline, CDR1 is MDHEN and CDR2 SYDVKM. The CDR3 has 15 residues. V lost 3 bases and J lost 2, with 10 bases in between. CDR3 region: CASSFSGANTGELFF. The CDR3 nucleotides are TGTGCCAGCAGTTTTTCGGGGGCTAACACCGGGGAGCTGTTTTTT.

About this clonotype: Given a much more abundant clone one base away, this may be a read error. This chain joins TRBV20-1 and TRBJ2-7; D is unclear. The CDR3 extends over 13 amino acids. Per germline, CDR1 DFQATT and CDR2 SNEGSKA (reference sequence). Trimming shortened V by 6 bases and J by 3 bases, and 15 bases separated the two germline ends. The CDR3 coding sequence is TGCAGTGCCGTCGCCCAGACAAACTACGAGCAGTACTTC. It yields the protein CSAVAQTNYEQYF.

The J gene is TRBJ2-1, the V gene TRBV20-1, with 8 bases matching TRBD2. The V gene end was trimmed by 7 bases and the J gene end by 0 bases; junction bases not matched to a gene: 8. Germline CDR1 DFQATT, CDR2 SNEGSKA (reference sequence). The CDR3 is 15 residues long. CDR3 DNA sequence: TGCAGTGGAAAGACTAGCGAGAGCTCCTACAATGAGCAGTTCTTC. Amino acids: CSGKTSESSYNEQFF.

The chain couples TRBV29-1 to TRBJ1-2, with a possible D match to TRBD1 (6 bases). The CDR3 runs to 12 residues. V was shortened by 5 bases and J by 8 bases, with 15 bases between the two germline ends. CDR1 is SQVTM and CDR2 is ANQGSEA in the germline V gene. CDR3 amino acids: CSVQTGLRGYTF. The DNA of the CDR3 is TGCAGCGTTCAAACAGGGCTGAGGGGCTACACCTTC.

Only a few counts were recorded for this clonotype. This chain uses TRBV29-1 with TRBJ2-1, with 10 nucleotides matching TRBD2. This CDR3 is built from 14 residues. The trim removed 2 bases at V and 5 bases at J, leaving 3 bases unmatched. Germline CDR1 reads SQVTM; CDR2 reads ANQGSEA. The DNA for the CDR3 is TGCAGCGTTGAAACTAGCGGGAACAACAATGAGCAGTTCTTC. Translated: CSVETSGNNNEQFF.